A selection of T cell receptor beta chains follows, all from one sample in a study of cytomegalovirus exposure and HLA in healthy donors. Clones were sequenced by immunoSEQ multiplex PCR, and TCRdb holds only the in-frame ones, with some missing. This sample contains 120,000 to 150,000 clones. Specimen: PBMCs. These receptors all come from a woman in her forties or fifties in good health and CMV-seronegative. Each CDR3 is given with its conserved first and last residue. The order of the fields is D gene, J gene, V gene, CDR3 protein, CDR3 DNA. D genes are given only for firm matches.

D gene: .
J gene: TRBJ1-1
V gene: TRBV6-5
CDR3 protein: CASSSGRQNAEAFF
CDR3 DNA: TGTGCCAGCAGTTCAGGGAGGCAGAACGCTGAAGCTTTCTTT

D gene: .
J gene: TRBJ2-2
V gene: TRBV7-6
CDR3 protein: CASSSTPNTGELFF
CDR3 DNA: TGTGCCAGCAGCTCCACTCCGAACACCGGGGAGCTGTTTTTT

D gene: TRBD1
J gene: TRBJ1-5
V gene: TRBV4-1
CDR3 protein: CASSQDRARGINQPQHF
CDR3 DNA: TGCGCCAGCAGCCAAGATCGGGCCAGGGGGATCAATCAGCCCCAGCATTTT

D gene: .
J gene: TRBJ1-5
V gene: TRBV2
CDR3 protein: CASRDDSSGIQPQHF
CDR3 DNA: TGTGCCAGCAGAGACGACAGTTCGGGTATTCAGCCCCAGCATTTT

D gene: .
J gene: TRBJ1-5
V gene: TRBV4-1
CDR3 protein: CASSQMGGANQPQHF
CDR3 DNA: TGCGCCAGCAGCCAAATGGGGGGGGCCAATCAGCCCCAGCATTTT

D gene: .
J gene: TRBJ1-2
V gene: TRBV11-2
CDR3 protein: CASSLDSSGYTF
CDR3 DNA: TGTGCCAGCAGCTTAGACAGTTCTGGCTACACCTTC

D gene: .
J gene: TRBJ2-7
V gene: TRBV27
CDR3 protein: CASSFTGLAPYEQYF
CDR3 DNA: TGTGCCAGCAGTTTCACAGGGTTGGCTCCCTACGAGCAGTACTTC

D gene: TRBD1
J gene: TRBJ2-1
V gene: TRBV6-5
CDR3 protein: CASSSKTGGGEQFF
CDR3 DNA: TGTGCCAGCAGTTCGAAGACAGGGGGCGGTGAGCAGTTCTTC

D gene: .
J gene: TRBJ1-1
V gene: TRBV5-6
CDR3 protein: CASSLRRGLNTEAFF
CDR3 DNA: TGTGCCAGCAGCCTCAGAAGGGGCCTGAACACTGAAGCTTTCTTT

D gene: TRBD1
J gene: TRBJ1-2
V gene: TRBV19
CDR3 protein: CASSIDGTGRYGYTF
CDR3 DNA: TGTGCCAGTAGTATAGACGGGACAGGGAGGTATGGCTACACCTTC

D gene: TRBD1
J gene: TRBJ2-7
V gene: TRBV11-3
CDR3 protein: CASSLGRGYEQYF
CDR3 DNA: TGTGCCAGCAGCTTAGGCAGGGGGTACGAGCAGTACTTC

D gene: .
J gene: TRBJ1-6
V gene: TRBV28
CDR3 protein: CASSPEGRLGIGPLHF
CDR3 DNA: TGTGCCAGCAGTCCGGAGGGGCGATTGGGCATCGGACCCCTCCACTTT

D gene: .
J gene: TRBJ2-1
V gene: TRBV27
CDR3 protein: CASSHFTLASSYNEQFF
CDR3 DNA: TGTGCCAGCAGTCACTTTACTCTAGCGAGCTCCTACAATGAGCAGTTCTTC

D gene: .
J gene: TRBJ2-7
V gene: TRBV30
CDR3 protein: CAWNFGGTYYEQYF
CDR3 DNA: TGTGCCTGGAACTTCGGGGGGACATACTACGAGCAGTACTTC

D gene: .
J gene: TRBJ1-4
V gene: TRBV30
CDR3 protein: CAWSVRGVFEKLFF
CDR3 DNA: TGTGCCTGGAGTGTACGGGGGGTGTTCGAAAAACTGTTTTTT

D gene: TRBD2
J gene: TRBJ2-3
V gene: TRBV7-3
CDR3 protein: CASSPGLAGSTDTQYF
CDR3 DNA: TGTGCCAGCAGCCCCGGACTAGCGGGGAGCACAGATACGCAGTATTTT

D gene: .
J gene: TRBJ1-5
V gene: TRBV19
CDR3 protein: CASASLVLNQPQHF
CDR3 DNA: TGTGCCAGTGCAAGTTTGGTACTCAATCAGCCCCAGCATTTT

D gene: .
J gene: TRBJ1-5
V gene: TRBV19
CDR3 protein: CASSIIPLPQHF
CDR3 DNA: TGTGCCAGTAGTATAATCCCGTTGCCCCAGCATTTT

D gene: TRBD1
J gene: TRBJ1-2
V gene: TRBV10-1
CDR3 protein: CASSEVQGAHYGYTF
CDR3 DNA: TGCGCCAGCAGTGAGGTTCAGGGGGCGCACTATGGCTACACCTTC

D gene: .
J gene: TRBJ1-2
V gene: TRBV2
CDR3 protein: CASSHRDNHYGYTF
CDR3 DNA: TGTGCCAGCAGTCACCGGGACAACCACTATGGCTACACCTTC

D gene: .
J gene: TRBJ1-6
V gene: TRBV19
CDR3 protein: CASSIRGRIVNSPLHF
CDR3 DNA: TGTGCCAGTAGTATTAGGGGCAGGATCGTTAATTCACCCCTCCACTTT

D gene: TRBD1
J gene: TRBJ2-5
V gene: TRBV28
CDR3 protein: CASSSNEGQVETQYF
CDR3 DNA: TGTGCCAGCAGTAGCAACGAGGGACAGGTAGAGACCCAGTACTTC

D gene: TRBD1
J gene: TRBJ1-2
V gene: TRBV28
CDR3 protein: CASSLEGAGGYTF
CDR3 DNA: TGTGCCAGCAGTTTGGAGGGGGCGGGAGGCTACACCTTC

D gene: .
J gene: TRBJ1-5
V gene: TRBV19
CDR3 protein: CASSIPSDGQPQHF
CDR3 DNA: TGTGCCAGTAGTATACCCAGCGACGGACAGCCCCAGCATTTT

D gene: TRBD2
J gene: TRBJ2-5
V gene: TRBV14
CDR3 protein: CASSQEALAGGRVTQYF
CDR3 DNA: TGTGCCAGCAGCCAAGAAGCCCTAGCGGGGGGTAGGGTGACCCAGTACTTC

D gene: TRBD2
J gene: TRBJ2-3
V gene: TRBV4-1
CDR3 protein: CASSQEGLAGLTGDTQYF
CDR3 DNA: TGCGCCAGCAGCCAAGAGGGACTAGCGGGACTTACCGGAGATACGCAGTATTTT

D gene: .
J gene: TRBJ2-7
V gene: TRBV4-2
CDR3 protein: CASSLVSGKDEQYF
CDR3 DNA: TGTGCCAGCAGCCTCGTTAGCGGTAAGGACGAGCAGTACTTC

D gene: .
J gene: TRBJ1-5
V gene: TRBV5-6
CDR3 protein: CASSLGGALGNQPQHF
CDR3 DNA: TGTGCCAGCAGCTTAGGGGGGGCGCTTGGCAATCAGCCCCAGCATTTT

D gene: TRBD1
J gene: TRBJ1-2
V gene: TRBV7-9
CDR3 protein: CASSLAEGGQGGGYTF
CDR3 DNA: TGTGCCAGCAGCTTAGCAGAGGGTGGACAGGGCGGAGGCTACACCTTC

D gene: TRBD1
J gene: TRBJ1-1
V gene: TRBV5-4
CDR3 protein: CASSATGLNTEAFF
CDR3 DNA: TGTGCCAGCAGCGCGACAGGGTTGAACACTGAAGCTTTCTTT

D gene: .
J gene: TRBJ1-2
V gene: TRBV28
CDR3 protein: CASSLTGARGTDGYTF
CDR3 DNA: TGTGCCAGCAGTTTAACCGGGGCGCGGGGGACCGATGGCTACACCTTC

D gene: TRBD1
J gene: TRBJ2-3
V gene: TRBV6-1
CDR3 protein: CAGARDRGTDTQYF
CDR3 DNA: TGTGCCGGGGCGAGGGACAGGGGAACAGATACGCAGTATTTT

D gene: .
J gene: TRBJ1-2
V gene: TRBV27
CDR3 protein: CASRDSTLIYGYTF
CDR3 DNA: TGTGCCAGCAGGGACAGTACTCTTATCTATGGCTACACCTTC

D gene: .
J gene: TRBJ2-1
V gene: TRBV9
CDR3 protein: CASSVVANYNEQFF
CDR3 DNA: TGTGCCAGCAGCGTAGTAGCTAACTACAATGAGCAGTTCTTC

D gene: TRBD1
J gene: TRBJ2-7
V gene: TRBV4-1
CDR3 protein: CASSYRDSAYEQYF
CDR3 DNA: TGCGCCAGCAGCTATCGGGACAGCGCCTACGAGCAGTACTTC

D gene: TRBD1
J gene: TRBJ2-4
V gene: TRBV7-9
CDR3 protein: CASSSAVRDRVDIQYF
CDR3 DNA: TGTGCCAGCAGCTCGGCTGTCCGGGACAGGGTGGACATTCAGTACTTC

D gene: .
J gene: TRBJ1-1
V gene: TRBV29-1
CDR3 protein: CSVRGREGTEAFF
CDR3 DNA: TGCAGCGTTAGGGGCAGGGAGGGCACTGAAGCTTTCTTT

D gene: TRBD1
J gene: TRBJ2-7
V gene: TRBV14
CDR3 protein: CASSQGQPYEQYF
CDR3 DNA: TGTGCCAGCAGCCAGGGACAGCCCTACGAGCAGTACTTC

D gene: TRBD2
J gene: TRBJ2-5
V gene: TRBV4-2
CDR3 protein: CASSQGTSGGLGETQYF
CDR3 DNA: TGTGCCAGCAGCCAGGGGACTAGCGGGGGCTTGGGTGAGACCCAGTACTTC

D gene: TRBD2
J gene: TRBJ2-3
V gene: TRBV7-3
CDR3 protein: CASSSVGGRAGDTQYF
CDR3 DNA: TGTGCCAGCAGCTCGGTCGGCGGGAGGGCCGGAGATACGCAGTATTTT

D gene: TRBD1
J gene: TRBJ1-4
V gene: TRBV5-4
CDR3 protein: CASSFGTGSEKLFF
CDR3 DNA: TGTGCCAGCAGCTTCGGGACAGGGAGTGAAAAACTGTTTTTT

D gene: .
J gene: TRBJ1-1
V gene: TRBV5-1
CDR3 protein: CASSLAGQSNTEAFF
CDR3 DNA: TGCGCCAGCAGCTTGGCCGGACAGTCGAACACTGAAGCTTTCTTT

D gene: TRBD2
J gene: TRBJ2-5
V gene: TRBV9
CDR3 protein: CASSVGQAGETQYF
CDR3 DNA: TGTGCCAGCAGCGTAGGGCAAGCGGGGGAGACCCAGTACTTC